This section outlines one TCR beta chain sequence together with its context. Assay used: immunoSEQ multiplex PCR; TCRdb lists only in-frame clones, some missing. The table shows approximately 150,000 clones, with about 90% occurring only once. This sample is drawn from a study of T cell responses to AZD1222 COVID-19 vaccine. The CDR3 loop spans 13 amino acids. V lost 7 bases and J lost 3, with 13 bases in between. In germline, CDR1 is SQVTM, CDR2 ANQGSEA. The clonotype originates from an adult in good health. The source material was peripheral blood, sampled on day 0 of AZD1222 vaccination. The chain joins TRBV29-1 to TRBJ1-5, with D unclear. CDR3 region: CSAIGLPNQPQHF. For the CDR3, the DNA is TGCAGCGCGATCGGGTTACCCAATCAGCCCCAGCATTTT.